There are many counts of the clone carrying this T cell receptor beta chain. The antigen remains unidentified. This sample is part of a study of identical twins. Study-wide findings and caveats: The study drew conclusions from cross-sectional statistical analysis, not from following the same donors.

The J segment lost 6 bases and the V segment lost 5 bases, leaving 5 bases of the junction unmatched. CDR3 length equals 14 residues. Addition of a universal primer site occurred through template switching, and cDNA carried unique molecular identifiers. One entry per CDR3 protein results from TCRdb running MiXCR on the 5' RACE reads. The table shows around 140,000 distinct CDR3 sequences, with under 4.5% occurring only once. The gene calls are TRBV12-3 or TRBV12-4 and TRBJ1-5, with 9 bases lining up with TRBD1. This sequence originates from a man aged 18 to 30 in good health. The sequenced sample was memory T cells sorted from blood. The DNA of the CDR3 is TGTGCCAGCAGTCAACAGGGGGCAGGTCAGCCCCAGCATTTT. It encodes CASSQQGAGQPQHF.